A single sample is the source of the 14 T cell receptor beta chains below, sequenced in a study of blood T cells in healthy people across ages. Through a sample-barcoded 5' primer and a J-beta primer mix, a second PCR was run for roughly 7 to 11 cycles. MiXCR was run by TCRdb on the 5' RACE reads, yielding one entry per CDR3 protein. The sample contains fewer than 800,000 distinct CDR3 sequences, roughly 25% of which appear only once. This sample was also put to use in a study of T cells of mothers and their children.

Material for sequencing was blood. Every receptor here comes from a boy aged 5-17 years in good health.

Only a few counts were recorded for this clonotype. The chain carries TRBV7-9 and TRBJ2-1, with no clear D. Per the germline V gene, CDR1 is SEHNR and CDR2 is FQNEAQ (reference sequence). The CDR3 has 15 amino acids. V lost 5 bases to trimming and J lost 0 bases, with 11 bases between them. The DNA of the CDR3 is TGTGCCAGCAGCCCAACCGGGTTCTCCTACAATGAGCAGTTCTTC. Residues: CASSPTGFSYNEQFF.

This clonotype was counted only a few times. The chain has TRBV7-9 and TRBJ1-5, with D possibly matching TRBD1 (5 bases). From germline, CDR1 is SEHNR and CDR2 FQNEAQ (reference sequence). Trimming pared 7 bases from V and 4 bases from J, leaving 14 bases between. The CDR3 runs to 14 residues. The CDR3 DNA reads as TGTGCCAGCACCTCTGGGGAGGGGAATCAGCCCCAGCATTTT. Encoded protein: CASTSGEGNQPQHF. Full variable domain (missing parts from reference TRBV7-9 and TRBJ1-5): DTGVSQNPRHKITKRGQNVTFRCDPISEHNRLYWYRQTLGQGPEFLTYFQNEAQLEKSRLLSDRFSAERPKGSFSTLEIQRTEQGDSAMYLCASTSGEGNQPQHFGDGTRLSIL.

This clonotype has more than one count but fewer than ten. V and J are TRBV20-1 and TRBJ2-5, with 8 bases that match TRBD2. The CDR3 covers 14 residues. CDR1 DFQATT and CDR2 SNEGSKA come from the germline V gene (reference sequence). With 3 bases clipped from V and 11 bases from J, the junction kept 14 bases outside the gene matches. The CDR3 DNA reads TGCAGTGCTAGCGATAACAGACTAGCGTGGGAGCAGTACTTC. It translates to CSASDNRLAWEQYF.

This clonotype has only a few counts. The chain couples TRBV6-9 to TRBJ2-7; D is unresolved. This CDR3 is built from 12 residues. Germline-derived CDR1 and CDR2 are MNHGY and SVAAGI. V was pared by 11 bases and J by 2 bases, with 13 bases between. The CDR3 is CAVRCRAYEQYF. The DNA for the CDR3 is TGTGCCGTTAGGTGTAGAGCCTACGAGCAGTACTTC.

Here the CDR3 DNA reads TGTGCCAGCAGCTCGGGGCTGGGGGCAAACATTCAGTACTTC. It codes for CASSSGLGANIQYF. The chain has TRBV7-6 and TRBJ2-4, with TRBD1 as a possible D gene (6 bases). V was cut by 4 bases and J by 6 bases, with 13 bases left in between. Germline V gene data show CDR1 as SGHVS and CDR2 as FNYEAQ. The CDR3 extends over 14 amino acids.

The table lists this clonotype with a few counts. This rearrangement joins TRBV7-2 to TRBJ2-5, with D tentatively TRBD2 (5 bases). The germline V gene encodes CDR1 SGHTA and CDR2 FQGNSA. This CDR3 is 16 amino acids long. With 5 bases removed from V and 4 bases from J, the gap between germline ends came to 20 bases. CDR3: CASSPHLASFGETQYF. CDR3 bases: TGTGCCAGCAGCCCGCACCTAGCCTCCTTTGGAGAGACCCAGTACTTC.

CDR3 DNA sequence: TGTGCCAGCAGCTTATCATCCCCCGAAGATACGCAGTATTTT. Encoded protein: CASSLSSPEDTQYF. V and J are TRBV7-9 and TRBJ2-3, with D hard to call. Trimming shortened V by 2 bases and J by 5 bases, and 11 bases separated the two germline ends. The CDR3 runs to 14 residues. Germline values: CDR1 SEHNR, CDR2 FQNEAQ (reference sequence).

The chain joins TRBV7-2 to TRBJ2-7; 7 bases are shared with TRBD1. Per the germline V gene, CDR1 is SGHTA and CDR2 is FQGNSA. V was clipped by 5 bases and J by 3 bases; unmatched bases: 13. The CDR3 covers 16 residues. The CDR3: CASSPGTAWTDYEQYF. The CDR3 nucleotides read TGTGCCAGCAGCCCTGGGACAGCCTGGACCGACTACGAGCAGTACTTC.

The rearrangement uses TRBV29-1 and TRBJ2-1; tentatively, D is TRBD1 (6 bases). The CDR3 extends over 14 amino acids. V was clipped by 2 bases and J by 1 base, with 9 bases between them. From germline, CDR1 is SQVTM and CDR2 ANQGSEA. The CDR3 coding sequence is TGCAGCGTTGAATGGGACACGTCCTACAATGAGCAGTTCTTC. This gives the protein CSVEWDTSYNEQFF.

This chain connects TRBV9 to TRBJ2-6; D remains ambiguous. This CDR3 is 20 amino acids long. Germline lookup yields CDR1 SGDLS and CDR2 YYNGEE. Trimming took 0 bases from V and 5 from J, leaving 24 bases between them. The CDR3 DNA sequence: TGTGCCAGCAGCGTAGTTCTTCGAGAAGGGCAGACTCTGTGGGCCAACGTCCTGACTTTC. It specifies CASSVVLREGQTLWANVLTF.

The rearrangement links TRBV4-3 to TRBJ2-7; no firm D call. With 0 bases removed from V and 0 bases from J, the gap between germline ends came to 12 bases. Germline CDR1 LGHNA, CDR2 YSLEER. This CDR3 comprises 16 residues. CDR3 DNA: TGCGCCAGCAGCCAAGATCGAGGAATCGGCTCCTACGAGCAGTACTTC. It specifies CASSQDRGIGSYEQYF.

The V gene is TRBV7-2, the J gene TRBJ2-3, with 10 bases identical to TRBD2. V gave up 4 bases and J gave up 4 bases; unmatched junction bases: 8. The germline CDR1 and CDR2 sequences are SGHTA and FQGNSA. CDR3 size: 16 residues. DNA for the CDR3: TGTGCCAGCAGCTGGACTAGCGGAAGGAGTGCAGATACGCAGTATTTT. Translating it yields CASSWTSGRSADTQYF.

As to this clonotype: A junction boundary mismatches the germline segment, possibly from a read error. V usage is TRBV7-9 and J usage is TRBJ2-1; 12 bases line up with TRBD2. This CDR3 comprises 12 residues. Germline V CDR1 and CDR2: SEHNR, FQNEAQ (reference sequence). The CDR3 spells CASRPGLAGSVF. The DNA for the CDR3 is TGTGCCAGCAGACCCGGACTAGCGGGATCAGTCTTC.

In its sample, this clonotype was seen a few times. The J gene is TRBJ2-3, the V gene TRBV29-1; tentatively, D is TRBD2 (6 bases). CDR1 is SQVTM, CDR2 ANQGSEA, per germline. The CDR3 has 14 amino acids. The CDR3 region has the DNA TGCAACGTCGCCCCCGGGACTGGGGGAGATACGCAGTATTTT. Protein product: CNVAPGTGGDTQYF.